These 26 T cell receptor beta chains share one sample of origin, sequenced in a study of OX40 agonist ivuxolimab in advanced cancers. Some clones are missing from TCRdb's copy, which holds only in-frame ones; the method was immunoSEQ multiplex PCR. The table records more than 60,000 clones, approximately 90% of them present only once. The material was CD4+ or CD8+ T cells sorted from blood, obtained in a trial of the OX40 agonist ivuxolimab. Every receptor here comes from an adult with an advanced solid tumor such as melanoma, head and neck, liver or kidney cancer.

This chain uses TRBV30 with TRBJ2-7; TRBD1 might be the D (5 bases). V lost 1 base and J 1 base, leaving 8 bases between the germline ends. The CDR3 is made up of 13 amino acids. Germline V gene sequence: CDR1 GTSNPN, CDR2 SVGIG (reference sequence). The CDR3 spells CAWSAGYSYEQYF. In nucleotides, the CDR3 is TGTGCCTGGAGTGCAGGGTATTCCTACGAGCAGTACTTC.

This CDR3 is CASSLVGTGVYEQYF. The CDR3 DNA follows: TGTGCCAGCAGTTTAGTAGGGACAGGGGTCTACGAGCAGTACTTC. The chain joins TRBV28 to TRBJ2-7; TRBD1 agrees at 10 bases. Per the germline V gene, CDR1 is MDHEN and CDR2 is SYDVKM. The CDR3 is made up of 15 amino acids. V lost 2 bases to trimming and J lost 3 bases; unmatched junction nucleotides: 4. Supplemented by reference TRBV28 and TRBJ2-7, the full variable domain reads DVKVTQSSRYLVKRTGEKVFLECVQDMDHENMFWYRQDPGLGLRLIYFSYDVKMKEKGDIPEGYSVSREKKERFSLILESASTNQTSMYLCASSLVGTGVYEQYFGPGTRLTVT.

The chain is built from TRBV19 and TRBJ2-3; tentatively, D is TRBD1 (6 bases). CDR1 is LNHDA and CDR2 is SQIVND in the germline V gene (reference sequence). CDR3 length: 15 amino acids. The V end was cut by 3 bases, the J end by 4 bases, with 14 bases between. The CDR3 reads CASSIGLGAADTQYF. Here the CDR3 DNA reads TGTGCCAGTAGTATTGGTCTGGGGGCCGCAGATACGCAGTATTTT.

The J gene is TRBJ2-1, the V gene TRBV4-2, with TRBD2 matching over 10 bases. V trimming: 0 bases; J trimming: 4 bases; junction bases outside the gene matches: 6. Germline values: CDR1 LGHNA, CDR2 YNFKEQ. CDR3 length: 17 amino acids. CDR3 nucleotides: TGTGCCAGCAGCCAAGAAAGGCCGGGACTAGCGTACAATGAGCAGTTCTTC. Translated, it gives CASSQERPGLAYNEQFF.

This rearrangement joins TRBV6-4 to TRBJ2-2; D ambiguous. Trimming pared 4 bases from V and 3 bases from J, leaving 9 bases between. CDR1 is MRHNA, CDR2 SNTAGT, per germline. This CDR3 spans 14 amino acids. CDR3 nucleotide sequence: TGTGCCAGCAGTGTAGGCGTGTACACCGGGGAGCTGTTTTTT. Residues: CASSVGVYTGELFF.

This chain's CDR3 is CASSLLQGIGTEAFF. DNA of the CDR3: TGTGCCAGCAGTTTATTACAGGGAATAGGCACTGAAGCTTTCTTT. The rearrangement uses TRBV28 and TRBJ1-1; D possibly corresponds to TRBD1 (6 bases). The CDR3 loop spans 15 amino acids. Trimming cost V 1 base and J 4 bases, with 13 bases left between them. The germline gives CDR1 MDHEN, CDR2 SYDVKM.

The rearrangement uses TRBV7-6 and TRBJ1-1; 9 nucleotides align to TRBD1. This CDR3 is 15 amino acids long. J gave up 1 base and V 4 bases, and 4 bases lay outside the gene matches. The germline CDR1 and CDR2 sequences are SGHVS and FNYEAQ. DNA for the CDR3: TGTGCCAGCAGCTGGAGGGACAGGGCGAACACTGAAGCTTTCTTT. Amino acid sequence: CASSWRDRANTEAFF.

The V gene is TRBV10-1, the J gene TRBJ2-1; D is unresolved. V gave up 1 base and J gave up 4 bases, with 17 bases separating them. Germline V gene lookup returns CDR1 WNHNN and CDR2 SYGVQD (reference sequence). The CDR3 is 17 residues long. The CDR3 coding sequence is TGCGCCAGCAGTGAGTTCAGTAACCCCGCGCTTTACAATGAGCAGTTCTTC. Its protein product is CASSEFSNPALYNEQFF.

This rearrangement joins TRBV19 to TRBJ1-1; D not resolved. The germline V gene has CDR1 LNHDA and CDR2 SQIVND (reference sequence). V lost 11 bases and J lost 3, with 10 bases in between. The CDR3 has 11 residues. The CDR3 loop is CAVEGYTEAFF. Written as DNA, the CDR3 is TGTGCCGTCGAGGGATACACTGAAGCTTTCTTT.

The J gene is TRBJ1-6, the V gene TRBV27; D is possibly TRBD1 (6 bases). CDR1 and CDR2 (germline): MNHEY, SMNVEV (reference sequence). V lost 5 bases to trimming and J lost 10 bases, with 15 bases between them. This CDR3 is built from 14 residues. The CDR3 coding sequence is TGTGCCAGCAGTCCCGGACAGTCCCGATCACCCCTCCACTTT. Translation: CASSPGQSRSPLHF.

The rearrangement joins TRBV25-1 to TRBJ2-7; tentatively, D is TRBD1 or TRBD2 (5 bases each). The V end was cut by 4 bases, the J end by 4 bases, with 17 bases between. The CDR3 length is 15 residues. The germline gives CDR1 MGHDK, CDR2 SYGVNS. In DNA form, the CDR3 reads TGTGCCAGCAGTGGGTGGGGCCTCGGGGAATACGAGCAGTACTTC. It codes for CASSGWGLGEYEQYF.

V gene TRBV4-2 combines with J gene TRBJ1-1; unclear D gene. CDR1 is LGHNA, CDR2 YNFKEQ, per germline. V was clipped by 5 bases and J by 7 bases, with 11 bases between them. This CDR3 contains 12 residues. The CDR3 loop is CASSFSNLEAFF. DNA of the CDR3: TGTGCCAGCAGCTTTTCGAACCTTGAAGCTTTCTTT.

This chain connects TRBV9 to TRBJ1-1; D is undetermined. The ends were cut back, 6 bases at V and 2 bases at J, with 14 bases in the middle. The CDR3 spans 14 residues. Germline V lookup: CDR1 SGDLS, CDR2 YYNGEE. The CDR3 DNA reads TGTGCCAGCAACAAAAAGGGCAGAAACACTGAAGCTTTCTTT. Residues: CASNKKGRNTEAFF.

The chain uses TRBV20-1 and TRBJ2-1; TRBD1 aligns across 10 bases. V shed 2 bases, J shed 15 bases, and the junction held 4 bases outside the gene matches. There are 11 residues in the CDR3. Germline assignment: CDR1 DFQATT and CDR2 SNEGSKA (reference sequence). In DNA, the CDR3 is TGCAGTGCTAGAAGACAGGGGGCCCCGTTCTTC. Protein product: CSARRQGAPFF.

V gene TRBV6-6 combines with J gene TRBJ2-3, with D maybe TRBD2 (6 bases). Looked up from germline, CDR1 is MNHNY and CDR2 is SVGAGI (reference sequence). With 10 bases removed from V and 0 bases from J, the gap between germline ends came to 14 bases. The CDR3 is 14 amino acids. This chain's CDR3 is CAIALAPSTDTQYF. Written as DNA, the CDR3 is TGTGCCATCGCCCTAGCGCCTAGCACAGATACGCAGTATTTT.

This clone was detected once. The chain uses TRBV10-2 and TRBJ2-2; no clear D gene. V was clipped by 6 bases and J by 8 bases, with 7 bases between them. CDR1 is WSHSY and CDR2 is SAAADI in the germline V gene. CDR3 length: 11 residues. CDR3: CASRVAGELFF. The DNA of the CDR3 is TGCGCCAGCAGAGTGGCTGGGGAGCTGTTTTTT.

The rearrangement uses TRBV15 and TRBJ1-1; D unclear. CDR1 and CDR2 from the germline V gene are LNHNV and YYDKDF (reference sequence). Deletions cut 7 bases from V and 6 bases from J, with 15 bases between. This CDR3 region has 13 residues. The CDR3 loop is CATTRAGRPEAFF. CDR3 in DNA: TGTGCCACCACCCGGGCGGGGAGGCCTGAAGCTTTCTTT.

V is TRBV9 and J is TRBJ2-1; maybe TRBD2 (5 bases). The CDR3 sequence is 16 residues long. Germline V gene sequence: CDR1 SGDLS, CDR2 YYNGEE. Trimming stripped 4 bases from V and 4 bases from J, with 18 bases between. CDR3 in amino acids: CASSTGRGISYNEQFF. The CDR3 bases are TGTGCCAGCAGCACTGGGAGAGGAATTTCGTACAATGAGCAGTTCTTC.

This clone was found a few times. In nucleotides, the CDR3 is TGTGCCAGCAGTTCGTCCCTGGGACTCTTCTCCTACGAGCAGTACTTC. It translates to CASSSSLGLFSYEQYF. This chain joins TRBV28 and TRBJ2-7, with a possible D match to TRBD2 (6 bases). Trimming removed 4 bases from V and 0 bases from J, with 16 bases in between. There are 16 residues in the CDR3. CDR1 is MDHEN, CDR2 SYDVKM, per germline.

The CDR3, as DNA: TGTGCCAGCAGCTTTAGCCTAGCGGGAGCCCCAGAGACCCAGTACTTC. It is translated as CASSFSLAGAPETQYF. V and J are TRBV13 and TRBJ2-5, with 10 bases matching TRBD2. From germline, CDR1 is PRHDT and CDR2 FYEKMQ (reference sequence). CDR3 size: 16 residues. Trimming removed 3 bases from V and 4 bases from J; junction bases left unmatched: 8.

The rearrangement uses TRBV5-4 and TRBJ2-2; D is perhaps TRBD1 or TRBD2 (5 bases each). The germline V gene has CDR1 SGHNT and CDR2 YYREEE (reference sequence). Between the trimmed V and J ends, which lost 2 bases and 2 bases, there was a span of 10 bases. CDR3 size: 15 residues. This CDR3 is CASSFGTANTGELFF. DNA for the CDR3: TGTGCCAGCAGCTTCGGGACGGCTAACACCGGGGAGCTGTTTTTT.

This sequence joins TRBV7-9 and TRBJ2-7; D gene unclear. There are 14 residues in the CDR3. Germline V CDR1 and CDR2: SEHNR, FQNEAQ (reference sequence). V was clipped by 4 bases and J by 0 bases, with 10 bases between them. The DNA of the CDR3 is TGTGCCAGCAGCTCGCAGCTTAACTCCTACGAGCAGTACTTC. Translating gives CASSSQLNSYEQYF.

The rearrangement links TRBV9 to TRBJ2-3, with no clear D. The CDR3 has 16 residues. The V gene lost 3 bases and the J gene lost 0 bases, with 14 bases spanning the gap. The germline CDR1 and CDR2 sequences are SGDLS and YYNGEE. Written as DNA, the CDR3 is TGTGCCAGCAGCGACCCCGGAGACTCTAGCACAGATACGCAGTATTTT. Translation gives CASSDPGDSSTDTQYF.

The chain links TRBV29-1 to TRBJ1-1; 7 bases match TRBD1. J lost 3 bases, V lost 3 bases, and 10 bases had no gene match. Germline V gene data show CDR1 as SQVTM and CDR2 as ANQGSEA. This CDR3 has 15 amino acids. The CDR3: CSVDGTVGIDTEAFF. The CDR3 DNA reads TGCAGCGTTGATGGGACAGTAGGTATCGACACTGAAGCTTTCTTT.

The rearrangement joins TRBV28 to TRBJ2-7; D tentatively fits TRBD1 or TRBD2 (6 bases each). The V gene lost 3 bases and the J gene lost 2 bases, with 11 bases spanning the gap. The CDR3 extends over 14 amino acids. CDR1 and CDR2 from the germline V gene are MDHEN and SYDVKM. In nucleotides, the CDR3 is TGTGCCAGCAGTTTTTCGGAGGGGGCCTACGAGCAGTACTTC. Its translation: CASSFSEGAYEQYF.

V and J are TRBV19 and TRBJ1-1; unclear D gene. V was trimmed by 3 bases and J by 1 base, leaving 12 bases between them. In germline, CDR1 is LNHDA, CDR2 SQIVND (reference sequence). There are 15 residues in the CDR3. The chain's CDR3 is CASSIFLGRNTEAFF. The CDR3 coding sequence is TGTGCCAGTAGTATCTTTTTGGGCCGGAACACTGAAGCTTTCTTT.